This is a list of T cell receptor beta chains from one sample in a study of blood T cell repertoires in COVID-19. Data came from immunoSEQ multiplex PCR; TCRdb stores just in-frame clones and leaves some out. The sample yields more than 100,000 clones, more than 75% seen once. Sequenced material: peripheral blood. The receptors were gathered from a man between 65 and 85 years old with active COVID-19. Each CDR3 is given with its conserved first and last residue. A D gene is named only where the DNA matches it firmly. Size tells how often a clone was seen (once, few, many) or the class of an expanded clone, and some rows leave it out.

size: .
J: TRBJ2-2
D: TRBD1
V: TRBV19
DNA: TGTGCCAGCGGAGACAGGGTGGACGGGGAGCTGTTTTTT
CDR3: CASGDRVDGELFF

size: .
J: TRBJ2-3
D: TRBD1
V: TRBV2
DNA: TGTGCCAGCAGTGAGATCTGGGGACAGCACCTTAGCACAGATACGCAGTATTTT
CDR3: CASSEIWGQHLSTDTQYF

size: .
J: TRBJ2-7
D: TRBD2
V: TRBV6-5
DNA: TGTGCCAGCAGTTATAGACTAGCGGGGGACGAGCAGTACTTC
CDR3: CASSYRLAGDEQYF

size: .
J: TRBJ1-4
D: .
V: TRBV28
DNA: TGTGCCAGCAGTTCGGCTAATGAAAAACTGTTTTTT
CDR3: CASSSANEKLFF

size: .
J: TRBJ1-1
D: .
V: TRBV18
DNA: TGTGCCAGCTCACCGGGCAAAAACACTGAAGCTTTCTTT
CDR3: CASSPGKNTEAFF

size: few
J: TRBJ2-3
D: TRBD2
V: TRBV4-1
DNA: TGCGCCAGCAGCCGAACTAGCGGGAGGGCCGCCCCGCAGTATTTT
CDR3: CASSRTSGRAAPQYF

size: .
J: TRBJ2-3
D: TRBD2
V: TRBV19
DNA: TGTGCCAGTAGTATCGGGACTAGATCCACAGATACGCAGTATTTT
CDR3: CASSIGTRSTDTQYF

size: .
J: TRBJ2-5
D: TRBD2
V: TRBV7-2
DNA: TGTGCCAGCAGCTCCTTGACTAGCGGGAGTGCGGAGGAGACCCAGTACTTC
CDR3: CASSSLTSGSAEETQYF

size: few
J: TRBJ2-7
D: TRBD1
V: TRBV2
DNA: TGTGCCAGCAGCTTTGGGACAGGGGCCTACGAGCAGTACTTC
CDR3: CASSFGTGAYEQYF

size: .
J: TRBJ2-7
D: .
V: TRBV19
DNA: TGTGCCAGTAGTATTGGAGCAACGAGCAACGAGCAGTACTTC
CDR3: CASSIGATSNEQYF

size: .
J: TRBJ1-5
D: TRBD1
V: TRBV9
DNA: TGTGCCAGCAGCGCCGGTGACAGGGAGGACCAGCCCCAGCATTTT
CDR3: CASSAGDREDQPQHF

size: .
J: TRBJ2-7
D: TRBD1
V: TRBV6-5
DNA: TGTGCCAGCAGGGGCTGGGACAGGGACTACGAGCAGTACTTC
CDR3: CASRGWDRDYEQYF

size: .
J: TRBJ2-7
D: .
V: TRBV6-5
DNA: TGTGCCACCCAGGGAGGAAGCTCCTACGAGCAGTACTTC
CDR3: CATQGGSSYEQYF

size: .
J: TRBJ2-3
D: TRBD1
V: TRBV24-1
DNA: TGTGCCACCAGTGATGGGGGCAGGGACAGGGGGCGAGATACGCAGTATTTT
CDR3: CATSDGGRDRGRDTQYF

size: .
J: TRBJ2-7
D: .
V: TRBV12-3/TRBV12-4
DNA: TGTGCCAGCAGTTCTGGGGGCGGCGAGCAGTACTTC
CDR3: CASSSGGGEQYF

size: .
J: TRBJ1-2
D: .
V: TRBV6-5
DNA: TGTGCCAGCAGCCGCGACAGGTCTAACTATGGCTACACCTTC
CDR3: CASSRDRSNYGYTF

size: .
J: TRBJ1-6
D: .
V: TRBV28
DNA: TGTGCCAGCAGTTTAGACAACAGGGCTTCACCCCTCCACTTT
CDR3: CASSLDNRASPLHF

size: .
J: TRBJ1-1
D: .
V: TRBV2
DNA: TGTGCCAGCAGGTACGGGGGAAATATTGAAGCTTTCTTT
CDR3: CASRYGGNIEAFF

size: once
J: TRBJ1-2
D: TRBD1
V: TRBV27
DNA: TGTGCCAGCGGATCGGGACAGCACTATGGCTACACCTTC
CDR3: CASGSGQHYGYTF

size: .
J: TRBJ2-7
D: .
V: TRBV27
DNA: TGTGCCAGCAGTTCGGAGTTAACCCCCTACGAGCAGTACTTC
CDR3: CASSSELTPYEQYF

size: .
J: TRBJ2-7
D: TRBD2
V: TRBV28
DNA: TGTGCCAGCAGTTCAGGACTAGCGGGAGTCTACGAGCAGTACTTC
CDR3: CASSSGLAGVYEQYF

size: .
J: TRBJ2-7
D: TRBD1
V: TRBV5-1
DNA: TGCGCCAGCAGTTTGGACAGGGTCTACAGGCAGTACTTC
CDR3: CASSLDRVYRQYF

size: .
J: TRBJ1-1
D: .
V: TRBV10-3
DNA: TGTGCCATCAGTGAGTTCCAAATGAACACTGAAGCTTTCTTT
CDR3: CAISEFQMNTEAFF

size: .
J: TRBJ1-4
D: .
V: TRBV5-1
DNA: TGCGCCAGCAGCTTCGGGGGGCTTGCAACTAATGAAAAACTGTTTTTT
CDR3: CASSFGGLATNEKLFF

size: .
J: TRBJ1-2
D: TRBD1
V: TRBV4-1
DNA: TGCGCCAGCAGCCAAGGTTGGCAGGGGGCCGGTGGCTACACCTTC
CDR3: CASSQGWQGAGGYTF